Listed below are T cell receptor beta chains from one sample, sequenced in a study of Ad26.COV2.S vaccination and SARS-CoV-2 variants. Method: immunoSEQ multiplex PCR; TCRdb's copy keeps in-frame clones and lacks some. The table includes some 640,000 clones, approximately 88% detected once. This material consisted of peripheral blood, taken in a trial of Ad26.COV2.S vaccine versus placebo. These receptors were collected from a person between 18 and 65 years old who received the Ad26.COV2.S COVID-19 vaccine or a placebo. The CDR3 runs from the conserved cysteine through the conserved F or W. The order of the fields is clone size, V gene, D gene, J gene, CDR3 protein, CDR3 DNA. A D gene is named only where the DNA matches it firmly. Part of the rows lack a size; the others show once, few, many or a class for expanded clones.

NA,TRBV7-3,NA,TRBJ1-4,CASSFPLGRPATNEKLFF,TGTGCCAGCAGCTTTCCCCTGGGACGTCCCGCAACTAATGAAAAACTGTTTTTT
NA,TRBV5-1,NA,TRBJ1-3,CASSYQMTATPGNTIYF,TGCGCCAGCAGCTACCAGATGACAGCTACTCCTGGAAACACCATATATTTT
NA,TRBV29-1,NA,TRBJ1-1,CSVTRGGGGNTEAFF,TGCAGCGTCACCCGGGGGGGAGGTGGAAACACTGAAGCTTTCTTT
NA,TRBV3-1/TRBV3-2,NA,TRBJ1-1,CASSQQGSANTEAFF,TGTGCCAGCAGCCAGCAGGGGTCGGCGAACACTGAAGCTTTCTTT
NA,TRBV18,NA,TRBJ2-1,CASSPQGQNEQFF,TGTGCCAGCTCACCCCAGGGACAAAATGAGCAGTTCTTC
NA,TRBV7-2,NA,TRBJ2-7,CASSSQGFEPYEQYF,TGTGCCAGCAGCTCTCAGGGATTCGAGCCCTACGAGCAGTACTTC
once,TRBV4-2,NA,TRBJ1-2,CASSQDLEIGYTF,TGTGCCAGCAGCCAAGATCTCGAGATTGGCTACACCTTC
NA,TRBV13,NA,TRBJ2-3,CASSLGQTDPTDTQYF,TGTGCCAGCAGCTTAGGGCAGACAGATCCCACAGATACGCAGTATTTT
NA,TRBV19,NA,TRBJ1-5,CASSDQGPRNQPQHF,TGTGCCAGTAGTGATCAGGGACCGCGCAATCAGCCCCAGCATTTT
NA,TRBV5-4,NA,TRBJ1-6,CASTLGPSGAYNSPLHF,TGTGCCAGCACCTTGGGGCCTTCCGGGGCCTATAATTCACCCCTCCACTTT
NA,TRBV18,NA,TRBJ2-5,CASSTAPAGETQYF,TGTGCCAGCTCAACCGCTCCGGCGGGGGAGACCCAGTACTTC
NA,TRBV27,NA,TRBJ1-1,CASSLRGMNTEAFF,TGTGCCAGCAGTCTACGGGGCATGAACACTGAAGCTTTCTTT
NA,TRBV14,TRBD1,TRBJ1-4,CASSTRTGTGGRSEKLFF,TGTGCCAGCAGCACACGAACCGGGACAGGGGGCAGAAGTGAAAAACTGTTTTTT
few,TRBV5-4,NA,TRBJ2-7,CASSFWGTSIPYEQYF,TGTGCCAGCAGCTTCTGGGGGACATCAATCCCCTACGAGCAGTACTTC
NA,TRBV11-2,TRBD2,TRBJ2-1,CASSFGTSGRIQFF,TGTGCCAGCAGCTTTGGGACTAGCGGGAGGATTCAGTTCTTC
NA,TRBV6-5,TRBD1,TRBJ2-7,CASSYGNRDRAYEQYF,TGTGCCAGCAGTTACGGAAACCGGGACAGAGCCTACGAGCAGTACTTC
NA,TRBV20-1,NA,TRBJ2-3,CSGARQDTQYF,TGCAGTGGGGCGCGGCAAGATACGCAGTATTTT
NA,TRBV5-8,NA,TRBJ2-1,CASSLVMGTLEQFF,TGTGCCAGCAGCTTGGTAATGGGGACCCTTGAGCAGTTCTTC
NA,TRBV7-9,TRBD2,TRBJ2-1,CASSLLIAGVSEQFF,TGTGCCAGCAGCTTATTGATAGCGGGAGTAAGTGAGCAGTTCTTC
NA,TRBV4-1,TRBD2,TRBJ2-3,CASRRLAGSTDTQYF,TGCGCCAGCAGACGACTAGCGGGGTCCACAGATACGCAGTATTTT
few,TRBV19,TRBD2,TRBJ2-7,CATGLAGGPYEQYF,TGTGCCACCGGACTAGCGGGAGGACCCTACGAGCAGTACTTC
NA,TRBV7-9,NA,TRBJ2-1,CATSLGTGHPDEQFF,TGTGCCACCTCCTTGGGGACGGGTCATCCTGATGAGCAGTTCTTC
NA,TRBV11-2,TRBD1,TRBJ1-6,CASSSGQGPYGAPLHF,TGTGCCAGCAGCTCGGGACAGGGGCCCTACGGAGCACCCCTCCACTTT
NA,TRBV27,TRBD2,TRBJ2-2,CASSFLAGVPTGELFF,TGTGCCAGCAGTTTCCTAGCGGGGGTTCCGACCGGGGAGCTGTTTTTT
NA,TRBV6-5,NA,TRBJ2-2,CASSPQGYTGELFF,TGTGCCAGCAGTCCTCAGGGATACACCGGGGAGCTGTTTTTT
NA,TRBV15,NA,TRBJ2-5,CATSRVGAQGQETQYF,TGTGCCACCAGCAGAGTGGGGGCCCAGGGGCAAGAGACCCAGTACTTC
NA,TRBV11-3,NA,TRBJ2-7,CASSRNSYEQYF,TGTGCCAGCAGCCGAAATTCCTACGAGCAGTACTTC
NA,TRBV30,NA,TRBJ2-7,CAWTRTAYEQYF,TGTGCCTGGACCCGGACAGCCTACGAGCAGTACTTC
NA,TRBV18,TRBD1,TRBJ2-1,CASSPTNRGGSYNEQFF,TGTGCCAGCTCACCAACTAACAGGGGCGGCTCCTACAATGAGCAGTTCTTC
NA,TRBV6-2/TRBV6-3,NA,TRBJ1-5,CASSRQENQPQHF,TGTGCCAGCAGCCGACAGGAGAATCAGCCCCAGCATTTT
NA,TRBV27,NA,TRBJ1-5,CASSSGPLGGNQPQHF,TGTGCCAGCAGTTCCGGACCCCTCGGGGGCAATCAGCCCCAGCATTTT
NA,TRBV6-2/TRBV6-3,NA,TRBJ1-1,CASSYPPRGLSLMNTEAFF,TGTGCCAGCAGTTACCCGCCTCGAGGCCTTTCCCTCATGAACACTGAAGCTTTCTTT